The 23 T cell receptor beta chains listed next were all sequenced from one sample in a study of cytomegalovirus exposure and HLA in healthy donors. It was with 60 Vbeta and 13 Jbeta primers that the PCR ran. TCRdb's copy holds only in-frame clones and misses some; the assay was immunoSEQ multiplex PCR. The sample lists more than 150,000 clones, 65% to 85% occurring once. Source material: PBMCs. The receptor set was obtained from a woman in her fifties or sixties in good health and CMV-seropositive.

This chain joins TRBV27 and TRBJ1-1; 8 bases are shared with TRBD1. The junction had 15 bases not matched to a gene; V was cut back by 6 bases and J by 6 bases. Germline-derived CDR1 and CDR2 are MNHEY and SMNVEV (reference sequence). This CDR3 has 16 amino acids. The CDR3 DNA is TGTGCCAGCAGCCTTAGGCCCGGACAGGGACTTTCTGAAGCTTTCTTT. Encoded protein: CASSLRPGQGLSEAFF.

The chain combines TRBV7-9 with TRBJ1-2, with 8 nucleotides matching TRBD1. CDR3 length equals 14 residues. Germline-derived CDR1 and CDR2 are SEHNR and FQNEAQ (reference sequence). V was pared by 1 base and J by 4 bases, with 2 bases of the junction left unmatched. CDR3 nucleotide sequence: TGTGCCAGCAGCTTAGATACAGGGGGCTATGGCTACACCTTC. Its translation is CASSLDTGGYGYTF.

This chain connects TRBV5-6 to TRBJ2-1, with D possibly being TRBD2 (6 bases). The CDR3 contains 19 residues. V was clipped by 2 bases and J by 8 bases, with 29 bases between them. Germline CDR1 and CDR2: SGHDT and YYEEEE. CDR3 bases: TGTGCCAGCAGCTTACGTCGGAGTCTCGGCAGAAGTTCGGGGGATGAGCAGTTCTTC. Its translation is CASSLRRSLGRSSGDEQFF. Full variable domain (remainder filled in from reference TRBV5-6 and TRBJ2-1): DAGVTQSPTHLIKTRGQQVTLRCSPKSGHDTVSWYQQALGQGPQFIFQYYEEEERQRGNFPDRFSGHQFPNYSSELNVNALLLGDSALYLCASSLRRSLGRSSGDEQFFGPGTRLTVL.

The chain combines TRBV5-1 with TRBJ1-1, with a possible D match to TRBD1 (6 bases). Per the germline V gene, CDR1 is SGHRS and CDR2 is YFSETQ. V lost 2 bases to trimming and J lost 7 bases, with 15 bases between them. This CDR3 region has 14 residues. The CDR3: CASSLGGRGYEAFF. The DNA of the CDR3 is TGCGCCAGCAGCTTAGGGGGGAGGGGATATGAAGCTTTCTTT.

The CDR3 nucleotides are TGTGCCAGCAGGGGACTAGCGGGAGGATCCGGAGAGCAGTTCTTC. Its translation: CASRGLAGGSGEQFF. V is TRBV6-4 and J is TRBJ2-1; 15 bases map to TRBD2. This CDR3 contains 15 residues. Unmatched junction bases numbered 7, after V lost 6 bases and J lost 10 bases. In germline, CDR1 is MRHNA, CDR2 SNTAGT.

This rearrangement joins TRBV5-6 to TRBJ1-1; 7 bases are a match to TRBD1. Trimming at V came to 4 bases and at J to 5 bases, leaving 14 bases not matched to a gene. The germline V gene encodes CDR1 SGHDT and CDR2 YYEEEE. This CDR3 has 16 amino acids. CDR3 in DNA: TGTGCCAGCAGCCCTGGGACAGCTGCTATCTCTACTGAAGCTTTCTTT. Its protein is CASSPGTAAISTEAFF.

The chain has TRBV30 and TRBJ1-4, with TRBD1 identical over 7 bases. The CDR3 is 15 residues long. After removal of 4 bases from V and 7 bases from J, the junction contained 12 bases not matched to a gene. Germline CDR1 is GTSNPN and CDR2 is SVGIG (reference sequence). The CDR3 loop is CAWNERGTVGEKLFF. CDR3 in DNA: TGTGCCTGGAACGAGAGAGGGACAGTAGGTGAAAAACTGTTTTTT.

The CDR3 bases are TGTGCCAGCACCCCCCGAGGGCGGTCCCAAGAGACCCAGTACTTC. Its translation: CASTPRGRSQETQYF. This sequence joins TRBV2 and TRBJ2-5, with a weak D call TRBD2 (5 bases). Germline V CDR1 and CDR2: SNHLY, FYNNEI. V was shortened by 7 bases and J by 1 base, with 16 bases between the two germline ends. This CDR3 has 15 amino acids.

The chain is built from TRBV5-4 and TRBJ1-6; D remains ambiguous. This CDR3 contains 15 residues. Germline V lookup: CDR1 SGHNT, CDR2 YYREEE (reference sequence). V was clipped by 3 bases and J by 3 bases, with 10 bases between them. CDR3 amino acids: CASSSPGSYNSPLHF. In DNA form, the CDR3 reads TGTGCCAGCAGCTCCCCCGGTAGCTATAATTCACCCCTCCACTTT.

This clone was seen a single time. This chain uses TRBV5-6 with TRBJ1-1; 10 positions agree with TRBD1. Per germline, CDR1 SGHDT and CDR2 YYEEEE. This CDR3 comprises 16 residues. The V and J ends lost 0 bases and 1 base, in that order; junction bases with no gene match: 3. As DNA, the CDR3 is TGTGCCAGCAGCTTGGGGACAGGGGGAAGGAACACTGAAGCTTTCTTT. Its translation: CASSLGTGGRNTEAFF.

The rearrangement uses TRBV28 and TRBJ1-1; unclear D gene. Germline values: CDR1 MDHEN, CDR2 SYDVKM. CDR3 length equals 13 residues. Trimming took off 3 bases at V and 2 bases at J, with 7 bases between the two ends. The CDR3 nucleotides read TGTGCCAGCAGTTTTCCGGGTAACACTGAAGCTTTCTTT. Protein: CASSFPGNTEAFF.

The gene calls are TRBV27 and TRBJ2-3, with 9 bases fitting TRBD2. Germline-derived CDR1 and CDR2 are MNHEY and SMNVEV (reference sequence). The CDR3 consists of 18 residues. With V trimmed by 3 bases and J by 2 bases, 12 bases remained unmatched. In nucleotides, the CDR3 is TGTGCCAGCAGTTTTCAACTAGCGGGTGTATCTCTCACAGATACGCAGTATTTT. Translation: CASSFQLAGVSLTDTQYF.

The chain employs TRBV20-1 and TRBJ1-1; 7 positions match TRBD1. Germline V CDR1 and CDR2: DFQATT, SNEGSKA (reference sequence). This CDR3 has 11 residues. The CDR3 sequence is CRADRITEAFF. CDR3 coding DNA: TGCAGGGCGGACAGGATAACTGAAGCTTTCTTT.

This clone was recorded once. The genes are TRBV28 and TRBJ2-5; D is ambiguous. V was clipped by 5 bases and J by 4 bases, with 11 bases between them. This CDR3 is 13 amino acids long. Germline V gene sequence: CDR1 MDHEN, CDR2 SYDVKM. CDR3 region: CASSISFRETQYF. CDR3 sequence (DNA): TGTGCCAGCAGTATTAGCTTTCGAGAGACCCAGTACTTC.

This chain connects TRBV9 to TRBJ1-3, with 12 bases that match TRBD1. Trimming removed 5 bases from V and 1 base from J; junction bases left unmatched: 4. The length of the CDR3 is 16 residues. The germline V gene encodes CDR1 SGDLS and CDR2 YYNGEE. The CDR3 region has the DNA TGTGCCAGCAGTAGGGGACAGGGGGCATCTGGAAACACCATATATTTT. Protein product: CASSRGQGASGNTIYF. Complete variable domain (other parts from reference TRBV9 and TRBJ1-3): DSGVTQTPKHLITATGQRVTLRCSPRSGDLSVYWYQQSLDQGLQFLIQYYNGEERAKGNILERFSAQQFPDLHSELNLSSLELGDSALYFCASSRGQGASGNTIYFGEGSWLTVV.

This clone has a handful of counts. The chain couples TRBV7-2 to TRBJ1-1; 7 nucleotides match TRBD1. The CDR3 is made up of 15 amino acids. Germline V gene lookup returns CDR1 SGHTA and CDR2 FQGNSA. J was trimmed by 5 bases and V by 3 bases; bases with no gene match: 9. DNA for the CDR3: TGTGCCAGCAGCTTCGACAGGGTGGCGACTACTGAAGCTTTCTTT. It specifies CASSFDRVATTEAFF. Variable domain in full (rest from reference TRBV7-2 and TRBJ1-1): GAGVSQSPSNKVTEKGKDVELRCDPISGHTALYWYRQSLGQGLEFLIYFQGNSAPDKSGLPSDRFSAERTGGSVSTLTIQRTQQEDSAVYLCASSFDRVATTEAFFGQGTRLTVV.

The V call is TRBV5-1, the J call TRBJ2-7, with TRBD1 matching over 8 bases. Trimming removed 5 bases from V and 7 bases from J; junction bases left unmatched: 2. Germline loops: CDR1 SGHRS, CDR2 YFSETQ. CDR3 length: 11 residues. CDR3 residues: CASRQGDEQYF. CDR3 nucleotide sequence: TGCGCCAGCAGACAGGGGGATGAGCAGTACTTC.

The J gene is TRBJ1-2, the V gene TRBV30, with 10 bases lining up with TRBD1. The CDR3 is 14 residues long. V shed 4 bases, J shed 6 bases, and the junction held 8 bases outside the gene matches. In germline, CDR1 is GTSNPN, CDR2 SVGIG (reference sequence). As DNA, the CDR3 is TGTGCCTGGAACTGGGACAGGGGAGAAGATGGCTACACCTTC. Its protein product is CAWNWDRGEDGYTF.

The chain employs TRBV7-2 and TRBJ1-2, with D uncertain. CDR3 length: 11 residues. Germline V gene sequence: CDR1 SGHTA, CDR2 FQGNSA. Trimming removed 4 bases from V and 8 bases from J, with 8 bases in between. This CDR3 is CASSSRAGYTF. Here the CDR3 DNA reads TGTGCCAGCAGCTCGAGGGCCGGCTACACCTTC.

The V and J genes are TRBV5-1 and TRBJ2-2; 11 nucleotides line up with TRBD1. CDR1 is SGHRS, CDR2 YFSETQ, per germline. The CDR3 sequence is 15 residues long. The trim removed 2 bases at V and 6 bases at J, leaving 3 bases unmatched. CDR3 sequence (DNA): TGCGCCAGCAGCTTCAGGACAGGGGGCTCCGGGGAGCTGTTTTTT. Its protein is CASSFRTGGSGELFF. The entire variable domain, with the rest obtained from reference TRBV5-1 and TRBJ2-2, is as follows: KAGVTQTPRYLIKTRGQQVTLSCSPISGHRSVSWYQQTPGQGLQFLFEYFSETQRNKGNFPGRFSGRQFSNSRSEMNVSTLELGDSALYLCASSFRTGGSGELFFGEGSRLTVL.

The chain's CDR3 is CASSVASGSYEQYF. The CDR3 DNA is TGTGCCAGCAGTGTAGCTAGCGGGAGCTACGAGCAGTACTTC. The chain recombines TRBV27 with TRBJ2-5; TRBD2 matches at 10 bases. The J call may not be correct, given that the DNA end is closer to TRBJ2-7. Germline V gene sequence: CDR1 MNHEY, CDR2 SMNVEV (reference sequence). The CDR3 totals 14 residues.

The chain uses TRBV2 and TRBJ2-7; D perhaps matches TRBD1 (5 bases). The CDR3 runs 14 residues. Germline V gene data show CDR1 as SNHLY and CDR2 as FYNNEI. Trimming removed 4 bases at V and 2 bases at J, with 12 bases between. DNA of the CDR3: TGTGCCAGCAGTGTATACAGGCAAGCCTACGAGCAGTACTTC. Translation gives CASSVYRQAYEQYF.

This chain connects TRBV5-1 to TRBJ1-1; possibly TRBD1 for D (5 bases). The CDR3 is made up of 14 amino acids. The V gene lost 7 bases and the J gene lost 0 bases, with 13 bases spanning the gap. CDR1 and CDR2 (germline): SGHRS, YFSETQ. DNA for the CDR3: TGCGCCAGCCGGGAGTCAGGGATGAACACTGAAGCTTTCTTT. Its protein is CASRESGMNTEAFF.